These 2 T cell receptor beta chains share one sample of origin, sequenced in a study of blood T cell repertoires in COVID-19. Sequencing used immunoSEQ multiplex PCR; TCRdb keeps in-frame clones, though not all of them. The sample lists around 25,000 clones, nearly 90% occurring once. Sequencing was performed on peripheral blood. These receptors were taken from a man in his 70s with acute or convalescent COVID-19.

The gene calls are TRBV6-2 or TRBV6-3 and TRBJ2-2; 7 bases agree with TRBD2. The CDR3 covers 15 residues. The V segment lost 2 bases and the J segment 3 bases; nucleotides outside the gene matches: 3. The V gene's germline CDR1 is MNHEY and CDR2 SVGEGT. DNA of the CDR3: TGTGCCAGCAGTTACGTCCGGGGGGACACCGGGGAGCTGTTTTTT. Translated, it gives CASSYVRGDTGELFF.

The chain is built from TRBV9 and TRBJ1-1; D is unclear. The length of the CDR3 is 15 residues. CDR1 is SGDLS, CDR2 YYNGEE, per germline. Deletions cut 3 bases from V and 1 base from J, with 13 bases between. CDR3 sequence: CASSAHPTGNTEAFF. The CDR3 bases are TGTGCCAGCAGCGCCCACCCGACGGGGAACACTGAAGCTTTCTTT.